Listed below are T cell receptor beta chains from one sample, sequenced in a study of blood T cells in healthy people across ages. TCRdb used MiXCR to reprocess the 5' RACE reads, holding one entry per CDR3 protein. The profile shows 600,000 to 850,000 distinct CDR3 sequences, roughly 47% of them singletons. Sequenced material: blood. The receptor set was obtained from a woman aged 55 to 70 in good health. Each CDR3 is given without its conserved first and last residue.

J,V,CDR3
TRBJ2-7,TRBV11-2,ASSPLRVRSYEQY
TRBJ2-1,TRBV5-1,ASSLRASGPPEQF
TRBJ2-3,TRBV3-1,ASSPPPSTGVRTDTQY
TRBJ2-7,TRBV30,AWRFLQGRKNEQY
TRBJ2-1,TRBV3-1,ASSQTGQGAGNEQF
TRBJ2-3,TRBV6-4,ASSDDRDTDTQY
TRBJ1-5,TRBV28,ASQSGGVDQPQH
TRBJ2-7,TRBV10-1,ASSESSKNPNEQY
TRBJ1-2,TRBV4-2,ASSPTDSTNYGYT
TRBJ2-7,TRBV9,ASSVGSGTYEQY
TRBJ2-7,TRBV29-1,SVEQRGGGDEQY
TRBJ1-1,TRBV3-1,ASSQRQGHTEAF
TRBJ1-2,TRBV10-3,AISGPGYGYT
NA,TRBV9,ASSVGTSGGKQTQY
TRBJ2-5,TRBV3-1,ASRYTQGAGETQY
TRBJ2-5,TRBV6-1,ASRSTGPQETQY
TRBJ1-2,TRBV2,ASSEDKANYGYT
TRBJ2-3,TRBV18,ASIIIGDTQY
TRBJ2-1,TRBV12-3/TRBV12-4,ASSPRTPSYNEQF
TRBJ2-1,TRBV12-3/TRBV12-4,VSSRGLADSYNEQF
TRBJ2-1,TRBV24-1,ATSDPGRLAYNEQF
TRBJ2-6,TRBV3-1,ASSPGGLYSGANVLT
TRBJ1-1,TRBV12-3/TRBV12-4,ASTLVDGMNTEAF
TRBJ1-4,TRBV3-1,ASTQGGNEKLF
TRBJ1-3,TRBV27,ASKQDLGSGNTIY
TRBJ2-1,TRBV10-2,ASSEPGLAELNEQF
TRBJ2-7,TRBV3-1,ASSQGFLYEQY
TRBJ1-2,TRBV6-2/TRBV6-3,ASTSYRWGSARYGYT
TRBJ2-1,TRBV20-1,SARSGEYELF
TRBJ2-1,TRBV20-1,SATRTSGGRWNEQF
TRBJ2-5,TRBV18,ASSPQSGGLQETQY
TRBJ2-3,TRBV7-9,ASSHPAFRDTQY
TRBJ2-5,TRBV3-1,ASRGRRNEQY
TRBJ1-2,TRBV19,ASSPTPLRGYT
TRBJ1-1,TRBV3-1,ASSQGSTGEAF
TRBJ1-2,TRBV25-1,ASSKLPSNYGYT
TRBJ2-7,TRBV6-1,ASSKHPGTRQVYEQY
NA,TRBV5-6,ASRSTGTGSYNEQY
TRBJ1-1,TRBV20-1,SARDWRGLENTEAF
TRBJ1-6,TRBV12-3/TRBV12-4,ASSGSPLH
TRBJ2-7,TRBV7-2,ASSPKYEQY
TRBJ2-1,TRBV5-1,ASSLTQGSTIGEQF
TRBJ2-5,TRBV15,ATSRGLAGTETQY
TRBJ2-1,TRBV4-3,ASSQDRGQGADEQF
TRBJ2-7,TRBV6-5,ASSPVYEQY
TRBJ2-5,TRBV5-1,ASSIGTSGGAQETQY
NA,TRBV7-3,ASSSATGDAYEQY
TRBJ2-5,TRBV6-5,ASRSRQGKETQY
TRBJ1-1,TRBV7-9,ASSLVGQGGTEAF
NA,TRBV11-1,ASSAGGQRRETQY
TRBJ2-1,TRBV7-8,ASSFEVRGTSSYNEQF
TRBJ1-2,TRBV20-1,SAEKDRSNYGYT
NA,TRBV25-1,ASSAPTGTGGGIQY
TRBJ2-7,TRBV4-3,ASSQDPLAQRGEQY
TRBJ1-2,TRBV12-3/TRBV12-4,ASSFQGADYGYT
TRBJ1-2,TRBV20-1,SAEDRLSSGYT
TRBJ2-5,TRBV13,ASSLAWRRETQY
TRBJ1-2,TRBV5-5,ASSLEAGHGYT